This entry describes one T cell receptor beta chain. The CDR3 is made up of 18 amino acids. The source of the sample is a study of blood T cell repertoires in COVID-19. Profiled with immunoSEQ multiplex PCR; TCRdb holds only in-frame clones, not every one. The data contain over 200,000 clones, approximately 84% of them singletons. V and J are TRBV21-1 and TRBJ2-5; the table's D call, TRBD1, was not checked against the DNA. TRBV21-1 counts as a pseudogene. The sequence derives from a man between 40 and 49 years old who had recovered from COVID-19. The sample comprised PBMCs or T cells enriched from blood (not recorded which). For the CDR3, the DNA is TGTGCCAGCAGCAAAGCGCGAGGGGGCGACCTGAGCCGAGAGACCCAGTACTTC. This codes for CASSKARGGDLSRETQYF.